This TCR beta chain is drawn from a study of OX40 agonist ivuxolimab in advanced cancers. Study-wide background: Ivuxolimab doses were 0.01, 0.1, 0.3, 1.5, 3 or 10 mg/kg every 2 weeks.

The CDR3 length is 16 residues. The germline V gene has CDR1 MNHEY and CDR2 SMNVEV (reference sequence). Losses at the gene ends were 0 bases for V and 7 bases for J; bases not matched to a gene: 7. Method: immunoSEQ multiplex PCR; TCRdb's copy keeps in-frame clones and lacks some. The sample holds 76,000 or so clones; nearly 95% are singletons and the top ten take less than 7%. With baseline, cycle 4 day 1, and cycle 7 day 1 as timepoints, blood was sampled. This clonotype was sampled from an adult with an advanced solid tumor such as melanoma, head and neck, liver or kidney cancer. The sequenced sample was CD4+ or CD8+ T cells sorted from blood, obtained in a trial of the OX40 agonist ivuxolimab. The V and J genes are TRBV27 and TRBJ1-2, with 11 bases fitting TRBD1. This chain's CDR3 is CASSLSRTGGATGYTF. The CDR3, as DNA: TGTGCCAGCAGTTTATCGAGGACAGGGGGCGCGACTGGCTACACCTTC.